One and the same sample provided the 20 T cell receptor beta chains below, sequenced in a study of early T cells in non-severe SARS-CoV-2 infection. Using its own MiXCR run on the 5' RACE reads, TCRdb lists one record per CDR3 protein. The sample records around 77,000 distinct CDR3 sequences, 13% to 15% being singletons. Specimen: whole blood, collected at baseline. Receptor source: an adult who was a healthcare worker with PCR-confirmed SARS-CoV-2 infection or an uninfected control (not recorded which).

This rearrangement joins TRBV18 to TRBJ2-7; the D is unclear. The V gene lost 2 bases and the J gene lost 0 bases, with 11 bases spanning the gap. The CDR3 extends over 15 amino acids. From germline, CDR1 is KGHSH and CDR2 LQKENI. The chain's CDR3 is CASSPYSRSSYEQYF. CDR3 in DNA: TGTGCCAGCTCACCATACAGTAGGAGCTCCTACGAGCAGTACTTC.

This clonotype was observed a few times. This chain joins TRBV20-1 and TRBJ2-1; D unclear. Germline CDR1 reads DFQATT; CDR2 reads SNEGSKA (reference sequence). Trimming shortened V by 1 base and J by 9 bases, and 10 bases separated the two germline ends. This CDR3 comprises 12 residues. The CDR3 here is CSARGGVGEQFF. DNA for the CDR3: TGCAGTGCTAGAGGGGGTGTGGGTGAGCAGTTCTTC.

The table lists this clonotype with a few counts. V and J are TRBV7-9 and TRBJ2-3; 11 nucleotides match TRBD2. Losses at the gene ends were 5 bases for V and 4 bases for J; bases not matched to a gene: 2. The CDR3 is made up of 14 amino acids. The germline V gene encodes CDR1 SEHNR and CDR2 FQNEAQ (reference sequence). CDR3 in DNA: TGTGCCAGCAGCACGGGACTAGCGGCAGATACGCAGTATTTT. Translation: CASSTGLAADTQYF.

This clonotype has only a few counts. The gene calls are TRBV7-2 and TRBJ2-5; 14 positions agree with TRBD2. This CDR3 region has 16 residues. V lost 5 bases, J lost 5 bases, and 7 bases stayed unmatched. Germline-derived CDR1 and CDR2 are SGHTA and FQGNSA. As DNA, the CDR3 is TGTGCCAGCAGCACCCAGAGACTAGCGGGAGGGGAGACCCAGTACTTC. As protein: CASSTQRLAGGETQYF. Supplemented by reference TRBV7-2 and TRBJ2-5, the full variable domain reads GAGVSQSPSNKVTEKGKDVELRCDPISGHTALYWYRQSLGQGLEFLIYFQGNSAPDKSGLPSDRFSAERTGGSVSTLTIQRTQQEDSAVYLCASSTQRLAGGETQYFGPGTRLLVL.

This clonotype was counted between two and nine times. The V gene is TRBV11-2, the J gene TRBJ1-1; TRBD1 agrees at 7 bases. V was pared by 5 bases and J by 2 bases, with 8 bases of the junction left unmatched. The germline V gene has CDR1 SGHAT and CDR2 FQNNGV. The CDR3 covers 15 residues. The CDR3 spells CASSPRQGKNTEAFF. CDR3 sequence (DNA): TGTGCCAGCAGCCCCAGACAGGGAAAAAACACTGAAGCTTTCTTT.

V gene TRBV20-1 combines with J gene TRBJ2-1, with D perhaps TRBD2 (6 bases). V lost 6 bases and J lost 9, with 27 bases in between. Germline V gene sequence: CDR1 DFQATT, CDR2 SNEGSKA (reference sequence). This CDR3 is 16 amino acids long. In DNA, the CDR3 is TGCAGTGCCTCACCTATAGCGGAGGTTTGGGTAGTTGAGCAGTTCTTC. Protein sequence: CSASPIAEVWVVEQFF.

This clonotype was recorded many times. V is TRBV7-9 and J is TRBJ2-1, with 10 bases lining up with TRBD2. V lost 1 base, J lost 8 bases, and 8 bases stayed unmatched. The CDR3 spans 16 residues. CDR1 and CDR2 (germline): SEHNR, FQNEAQ (reference sequence). The CDR3 region is CASSLVSGLAIYEQFF. CDR3 coding DNA: TGTGCCAGCAGCTTAGTGTCGGGACTAGCGATATATGAGCAGTTCTTC.

This clonotype appeared a few times. V usage is TRBV21-1 and J usage is TRBJ2-2; whether TRBD1, the table's D call, matches the DNA was not checked. TRBV21-1 is an annotated pseudogene. The CDR3 length is 18 residues. Written as DNA, the CDR3 is TGTGCCAGCCAAAGGGGGCCGAAGCTGATTAAGGACACCGGGGAGCTGTTTTTT. The encoded protein is CASQRGPKLIKDTGELFF.

The gene calls are TRBV7-9 and TRBJ2-1; D is ambiguous. V lost 3 bases and J 0 bases, leaving 9 bases between the germline ends. Germline CDR1 and CDR2: SEHNR and FQNEAQ (reference sequence). The CDR3 consists of 15 residues. The CDR3 DNA is TGTGCCAGCAGCTTTCGGCGTCGCTCCTACAATGAGCAGTTCTTC. Translating it yields CASSFRRRSYNEQFF.

This clonotype was recorded many times. This chain uses TRBV15 with TRBJ2-2, with 10 nucleotides matching TRBD1. V lost 5 bases and J lost 3; bases outside the gene matches: 3. The CDR3 contains 15 residues. Germline V gives CDR1 LNHNV, CDR2 YYDKDF (reference sequence). CDR3 amino acids: CATSGGTGDTGELFF. CDR3 nucleotide sequence: TGTGCCACCAGCGGGGGGACAGGGGACACCGGGGAGCTGTTTTTT.

This clonotype was observed many times. The V and J genes are TRBV6-1 and TRBJ1-4; D uncertain. The CDR3 contains 15 residues. Germline CDR1 and CDR2: MNHNS and SASEGT. Trimming removed 7 bases at V and 8 bases at J, with 20 bases between. As DNA, the CDR3 is TGTGCCAGCAATCCCGCCTACAGTCGAATGGAAAAACTGTTTTTT. This gives the protein CASNPAYSRMEKLFF.

V usage is TRBV7-6 and J usage is TRBJ2-7; D may correspond to TRBD1 or TRBD2 (5 bases each). Between the trimmed V and J ends, which lost 5 bases and 2 bases, there was a span of 13 bases. Looked up from germline, CDR1 is SGHVS and CDR2 is FNYEAQ. The CDR3 consists of 14 residues. In nucleotides, the CDR3 is TGTGCCAGCAGCCCGAACTCGGGACCCTACGAGCAGTACTTC. Translated, it gives CASSPNSGPYEQYF.

This clonotype appeared many times. This chain uses TRBV9 with TRBJ1-1; D is unclear. The V gene's germline CDR1 is SGDLS and CDR2 YYNGEE. V lost 2 bases to trimming and J lost 3 bases, with 11 bases between them. This CDR3 contains 14 residues. The CDR3 nucleotides read TGTGCCAGCAGCGTTACGGCCCGAGACACTGAAGCTTTCTTT. This sequence encodes CASSVTARDTEAFF.

This clonotype was counted between two and nine times. This chain joins TRBV27 and TRBJ1-4; TRBD1 matches 8 bases. V lost 6 bases, J lost 7 bases, and 10 bases stayed unmatched. The CDR3 consists of 15 residues. CDR1 MNHEY and CDR2 SMNVEV come from the germline V gene (reference sequence). CDR3 amino acids: CASRPLTGVGEKLFF. CDR3 nucleotide sequence: TGTGCCAGCAGACCCCTGACAGGGGTGGGTGAAAAACTGTTTTTT.

This clonotype was seen more than once but under ten times. This sequence joins TRBV6-6 and TRBJ2-5, with TRBD2 matching 11 bases. V dropped 6 bases and J dropped 4; count of bases not matched to a gene: 10. Germline V lookup: CDR1 MNHNY, CDR2 SVGAGI (reference sequence). The CDR3 contains 16 residues. In DNA form, the CDR3 reads TGTGCCAGCAGGTTGAGTGTGCTAGCGGGAGGAGAGACCCAGTACTTC. Protein sequence: CASRLSVLAGGETQYF.

V usage is TRBV15 and J usage is TRBJ2-1, with TRBD2 identical over 8 bases. The CDR3 length is 17 residues. With V trimmed by 0 bases and J by 3 bases, 7 bases remained unmatched. Germline V gene data show CDR1 as LNHNV and CDR2 as YYDKDF (reference sequence). The CDR3 here is CATSRDQATSVYNEQFF. CDR3 bases: TGTGCCACCAGCAGAGATCAGGCGACTAGCGTCTACAATGAGCAGTTCTTC.

Sample share makes this clonotype medium-sized. The chain employs TRBV3-1 and TRBJ2-7; 13 bases match TRBD2. Germline V gene sequence: CDR1 LGHDT, CDR2 YNNKEL (reference sequence). This CDR3 has 14 residues. V shed 4 bases, J shed 3 bases, and the junction held 0 bases outside the gene matches. CDR3 amino acids: CASSRTSGSYEQYF. In DNA, the CDR3 is TGTGCCAGCAGCCGGACTAGCGGGAGCTACGAGCAGTACTTC.

This clonotype was seen only a few times. The chain links TRBV20-1 to TRBJ2-7; a possible D gene is TRBD2 (6 bases). The V end lost 3 bases, the J end lost 4 bases, and 10 bases lay between the germline ends. CDR1 is DFQATT, CDR2 SNEGSKA, per germline (reference sequence). The CDR3 length is 12 residues. In DNA form, the CDR3 reads TGCAGTGCTAGCGGGAGAAATTACGAGCAGTACTTC. Residues: CSASGRNYEQYF.

There are a few counts of this clonotype. This chain uses TRBV12-3 or TRBV12-4 with TRBJ1-2; 8 nucleotides line up with TRBD1. The CDR3 sequence is 15 residues long. With 3 bases clipped from V and 8 bases from J, the junction kept 11 bases outside the gene matches. The CDR3 bases are TGTGCCAGCAGTTTCGGACAGGGCCCCCCACGGGGCTACACCTTC. It translates to CASSFGQGPPRGYTF.

This clonotype was observed many times. The chain combines TRBV28 with TRBJ2-7; TRBD1 might be the D (6 bases). From germline, CDR1 is MDHEN and CDR2 SYDVKM. The length of the CDR3 is 18 residues. V was trimmed by 3 bases and J by 0 bases, leaving 21 bases between them. The CDR3 DNA is TGTGCCAGCAGTTTTCGATCTCCGACGACAGGCCTCTCCTACGAGCAGTACTTC. As protein: CASSFRSPTTGLSYEQYF.